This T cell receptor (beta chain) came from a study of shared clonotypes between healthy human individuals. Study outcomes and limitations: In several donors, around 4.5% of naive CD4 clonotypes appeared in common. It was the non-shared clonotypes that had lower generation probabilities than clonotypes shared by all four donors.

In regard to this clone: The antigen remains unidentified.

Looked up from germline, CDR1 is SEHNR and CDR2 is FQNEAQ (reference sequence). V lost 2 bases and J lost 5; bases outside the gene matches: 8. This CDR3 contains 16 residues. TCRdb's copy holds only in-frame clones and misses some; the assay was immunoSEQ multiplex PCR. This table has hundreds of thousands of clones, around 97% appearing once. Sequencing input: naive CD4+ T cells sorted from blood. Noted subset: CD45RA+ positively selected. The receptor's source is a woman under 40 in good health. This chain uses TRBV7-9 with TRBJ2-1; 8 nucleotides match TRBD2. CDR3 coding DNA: TGTGCCAGCAGCTTAACCGGGACTAGTCTCGACAATGAGCAGTTCTTC. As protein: CASSLTGTSLDNEQFF.